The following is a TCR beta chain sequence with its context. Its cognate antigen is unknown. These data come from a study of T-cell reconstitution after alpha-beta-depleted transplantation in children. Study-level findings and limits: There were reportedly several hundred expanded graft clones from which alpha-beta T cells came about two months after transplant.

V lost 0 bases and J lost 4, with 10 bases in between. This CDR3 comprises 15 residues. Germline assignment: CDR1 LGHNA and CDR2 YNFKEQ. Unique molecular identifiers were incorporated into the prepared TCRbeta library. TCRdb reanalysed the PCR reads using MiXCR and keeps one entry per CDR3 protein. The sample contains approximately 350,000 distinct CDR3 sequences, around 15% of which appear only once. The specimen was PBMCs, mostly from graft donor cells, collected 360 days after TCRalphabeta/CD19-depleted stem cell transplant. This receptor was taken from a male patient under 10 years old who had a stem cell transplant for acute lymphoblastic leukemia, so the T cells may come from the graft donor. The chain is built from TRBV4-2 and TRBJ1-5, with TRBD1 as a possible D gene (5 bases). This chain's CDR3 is CASSQDGGVNQPQHF. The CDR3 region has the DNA TGTGCCAGCAGCCAAGATGGAGGGGTGAATCAGCCCCAGCATTTT.